The entry below describes one T cell receptor (beta chain). What it recognizes is unknown. Trimming cost V 6 bases and J 0 bases; bases outside gene matches: 8. Per germline, CDR1 LNHDA and CDR2 SQIVND (reference sequence). CDR3 length: 16 residues. This sample is drawn from a study of a mutant IDH1 vaccine in newly diagnosed glioma. At the level of the study: Once 4-6 weeks had passed after radiotherapy alone, vaccination started, or it started with temozolomide cycles.

Time point in this sample: week 23, last vaccination. Vaccination comprised doses that each held 300 ug of mutant IDH1 20-mer peptide, plus topical imiquimod. Clones were read by immunoSEQ multiplex PCR, and TCRdb kept only the in-frame ones, dropping some. The repertoire consists of tens of thousands of clones, with approximately 89% occurring once and the leading ten covering over 0.6%. The chain links TRBV19 to TRBJ2-1; 7 bases match TRBD1. The TCR originated in a woman in her forties or fifties with glioma. The sample here was PBMCs, taken from a glioma patient whose treatment included an IDH1 peptide vaccine. The CDR3 here is CASSKGGRRSYNEQFF. The CDR3 DNA is TGTGCCAGTAGCAAAGGGGGCCGTCGCTCCTACAATGAGCAGTTCTTC. Drawing the rest from reference TRBV19 and TRBJ2-1, the complete variable domain is DGGITQSPKYLFRKEGQNVTLSCEQNLNHDAMYWYRQDPGQGLRLIYYSQIVNDFQKGDIAEGYSVSREKKESFPLTVTSAQKNPTAFYLCASSKGGRRSYNEQFFGPGTRLTVL.